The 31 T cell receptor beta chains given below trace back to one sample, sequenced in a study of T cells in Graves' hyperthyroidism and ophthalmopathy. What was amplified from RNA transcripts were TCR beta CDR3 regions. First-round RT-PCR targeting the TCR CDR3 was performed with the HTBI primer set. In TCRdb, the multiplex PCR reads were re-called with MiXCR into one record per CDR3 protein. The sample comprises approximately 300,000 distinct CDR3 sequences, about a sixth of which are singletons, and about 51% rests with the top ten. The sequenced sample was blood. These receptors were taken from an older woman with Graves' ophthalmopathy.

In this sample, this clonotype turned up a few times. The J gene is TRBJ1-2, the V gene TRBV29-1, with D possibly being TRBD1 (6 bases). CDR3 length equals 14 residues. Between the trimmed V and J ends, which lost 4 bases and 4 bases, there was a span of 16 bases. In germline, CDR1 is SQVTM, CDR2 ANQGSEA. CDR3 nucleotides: TGCAGCGTTGTAGGGCAGGGGCAGGGCTATGGCTACACCTTC. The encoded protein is CSVVGQGQGYGYTF.

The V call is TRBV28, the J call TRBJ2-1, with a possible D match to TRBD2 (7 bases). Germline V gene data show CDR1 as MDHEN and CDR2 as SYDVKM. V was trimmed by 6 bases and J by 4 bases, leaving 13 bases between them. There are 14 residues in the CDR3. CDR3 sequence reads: CASRLGGPYNEQFF. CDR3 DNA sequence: TGTGCCAGCAGGTTGGGGGGGCCTTACAATGAGCAGTTCTTC.

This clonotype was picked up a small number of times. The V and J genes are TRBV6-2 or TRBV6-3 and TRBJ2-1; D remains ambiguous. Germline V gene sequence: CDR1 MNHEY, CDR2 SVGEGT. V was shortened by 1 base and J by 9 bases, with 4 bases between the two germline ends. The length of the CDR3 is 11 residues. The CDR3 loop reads CASSYWGEQFF. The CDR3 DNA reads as TGTGCCAGCAGTTACTGGGGTGAGCAGTTCTTC.

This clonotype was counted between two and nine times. This CDR3 is CASSPGGGRAEAFF. Here the CDR3 DNA reads TGTGCCAGCAGCCCGGGGGGGGGGAGGGCTGAAGCTTTCTTT. V gene TRBV9 combines with J gene TRBJ1-1; D may be TRBD1 (5 bases). The CDR3 runs 14 residues. V was shortened by 4 bases and J by 6 bases, with 16 bases between the two germline ends. Germline V gene sequence: CDR1 SGDLS, CDR2 YYNGEE.

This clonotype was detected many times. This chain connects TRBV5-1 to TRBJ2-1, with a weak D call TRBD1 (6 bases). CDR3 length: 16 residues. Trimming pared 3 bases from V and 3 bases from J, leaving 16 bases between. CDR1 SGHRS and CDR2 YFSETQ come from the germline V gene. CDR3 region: CASSSFGQGHYNEQFF. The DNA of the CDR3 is TGCGCCAGCAGCTCGTTCGGTCAGGGGCACTACAATGAGCAGTTCTTC.

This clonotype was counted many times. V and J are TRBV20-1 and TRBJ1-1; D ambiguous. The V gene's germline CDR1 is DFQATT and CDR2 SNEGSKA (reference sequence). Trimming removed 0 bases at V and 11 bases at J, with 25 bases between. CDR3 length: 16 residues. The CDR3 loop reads CSARDPTQRSGDMAFF. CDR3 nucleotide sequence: TGCAGTGCTAGAGATCCTACACAGCGGAGCGGGGATATGGCTTTCTTT.

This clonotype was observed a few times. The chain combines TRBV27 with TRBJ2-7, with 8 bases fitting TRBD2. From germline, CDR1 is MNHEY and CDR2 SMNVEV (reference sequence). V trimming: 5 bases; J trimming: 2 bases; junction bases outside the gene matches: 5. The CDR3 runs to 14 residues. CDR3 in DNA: TGTGCCAGCAGTCACCCGGGGGGGGCCTACGAGCAGTACTTC. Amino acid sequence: CASSHPGGAYEQYF.

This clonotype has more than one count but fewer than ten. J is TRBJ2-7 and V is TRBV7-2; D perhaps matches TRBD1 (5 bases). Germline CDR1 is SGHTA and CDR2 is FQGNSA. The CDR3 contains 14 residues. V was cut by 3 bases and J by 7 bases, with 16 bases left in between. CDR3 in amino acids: CASSLPGAPREQYF. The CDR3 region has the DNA TGTGCCAGCAGCTTGCCTGGGGCCCCGCGGGAGCAGTACTTC. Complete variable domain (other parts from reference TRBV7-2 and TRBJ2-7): GAGVSQSPSNKVTEKGKDVELRCDPISGHTALYWYRQSLGQGLEFLIYFQGNSAPDKSGLPSDRFSAERTGGSVSTLTIQRTQQEDSAVYLCASSLPGAPREQYFGPGTRLTVT.

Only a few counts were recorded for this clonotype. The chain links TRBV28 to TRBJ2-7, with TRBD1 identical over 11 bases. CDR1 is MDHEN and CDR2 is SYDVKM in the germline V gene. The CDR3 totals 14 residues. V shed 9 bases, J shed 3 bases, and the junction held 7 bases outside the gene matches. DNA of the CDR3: TGTGCCAGTCGAGGGGGGACAGGGGGCTACGAGCAGTACTTC. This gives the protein CASRGGTGGYEQYF.

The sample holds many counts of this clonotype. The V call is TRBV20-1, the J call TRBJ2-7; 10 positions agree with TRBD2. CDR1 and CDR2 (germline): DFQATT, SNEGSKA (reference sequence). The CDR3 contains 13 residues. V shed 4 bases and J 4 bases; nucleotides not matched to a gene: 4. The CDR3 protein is CSANLAGVYEQYF. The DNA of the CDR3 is TGCAGTGCTAATCTAGCGGGAGTTTACGAGCAGTACTTC.

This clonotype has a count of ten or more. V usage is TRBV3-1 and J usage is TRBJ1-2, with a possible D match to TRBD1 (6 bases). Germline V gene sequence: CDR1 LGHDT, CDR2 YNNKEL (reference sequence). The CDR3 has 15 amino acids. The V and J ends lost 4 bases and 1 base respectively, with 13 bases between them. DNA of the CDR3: TGTGCCAGCAGCCGAACTGCGGACAGTAACTATGGCTACACCTTC. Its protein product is CASSRTADSNYGYTF.

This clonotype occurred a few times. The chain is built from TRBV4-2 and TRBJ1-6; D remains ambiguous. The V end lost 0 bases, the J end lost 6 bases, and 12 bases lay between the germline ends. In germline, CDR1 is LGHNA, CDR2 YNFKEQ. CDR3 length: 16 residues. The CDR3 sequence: CASSQDPGGRNSPLHF. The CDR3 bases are TGTGCCAGCAGCCAAGATCCCGGCGGACGTAATTCACCCCTCCACTTT.

CDR3 loop: CASFRDNSGNTIYF. CDR3 coding DNA: TGTGCCAGCTTCAGGGACAACTCTGGAAACACCATATATTTT. This chain links TRBV6-1 with TRBJ1-3; possible D gene TRBD1, 6 bases. Trimming stripped 8 bases from V and 0 bases from J, with 11 bases between. CDR1 and CDR2 (germline): MNHNS, SASEGT. The CDR3 spans 14 residues.

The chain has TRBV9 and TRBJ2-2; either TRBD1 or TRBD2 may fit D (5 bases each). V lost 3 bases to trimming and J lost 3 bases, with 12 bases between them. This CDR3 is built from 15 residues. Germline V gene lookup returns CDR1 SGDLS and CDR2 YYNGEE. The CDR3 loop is CASSDGGIHTGELFF. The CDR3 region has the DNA TGTGCCAGCAGCGATGGGGGAATCCACACCGGGGAGCTGTTTTTT.

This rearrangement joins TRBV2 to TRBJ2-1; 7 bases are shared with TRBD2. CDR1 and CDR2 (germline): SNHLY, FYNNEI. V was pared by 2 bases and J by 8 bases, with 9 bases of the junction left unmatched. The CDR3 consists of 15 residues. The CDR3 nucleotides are TGTGCCAGCAGTGAAAGGGACTATGTATGGGATGAGCAGTTCTTC. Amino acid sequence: CASSERDYVWDEQFF. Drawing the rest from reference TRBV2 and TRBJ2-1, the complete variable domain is EPEVTQTPSHQVTQMGQEVILRCVPISNHLYFYWYRQILGQKVEFLVSFYNNEISEKSEIFDDQFSVERPDGSNFTLKIRSTKLEDSAMYFCASSERDYVWDEQFFGPGTRLTVL.

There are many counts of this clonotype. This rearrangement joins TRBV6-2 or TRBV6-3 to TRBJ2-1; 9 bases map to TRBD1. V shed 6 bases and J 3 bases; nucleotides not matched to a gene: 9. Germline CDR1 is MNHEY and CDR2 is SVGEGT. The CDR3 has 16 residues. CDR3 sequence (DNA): TGTGCCAGCAGCCCGGCCGGGACAGGGCGCTACAATGAGCAGTTCTTC. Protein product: CASSPAGTGRYNEQFF.

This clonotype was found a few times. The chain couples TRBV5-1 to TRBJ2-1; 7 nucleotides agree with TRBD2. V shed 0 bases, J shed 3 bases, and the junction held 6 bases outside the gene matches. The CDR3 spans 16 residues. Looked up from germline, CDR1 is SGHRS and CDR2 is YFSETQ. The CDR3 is CASSLASGGLYNEQFF. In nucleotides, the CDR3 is TGCGCCAGCAGCTTGGCCTCGGGGGGACTCTACAATGAGCAGTTCTTC.

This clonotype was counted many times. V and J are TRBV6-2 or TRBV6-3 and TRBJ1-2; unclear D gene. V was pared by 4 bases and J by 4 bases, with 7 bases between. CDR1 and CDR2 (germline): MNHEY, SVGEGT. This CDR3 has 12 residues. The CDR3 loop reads CASSSTAYGYTF. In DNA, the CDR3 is TGTGCCAGCAGTTCAACAGCCTATGGCTACACCTTC.

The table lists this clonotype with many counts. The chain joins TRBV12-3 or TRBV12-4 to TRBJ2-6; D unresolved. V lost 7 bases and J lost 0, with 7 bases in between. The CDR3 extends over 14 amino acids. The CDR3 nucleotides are TGTGCCAGCACTTGGGGCTCTGGGGCCAACGTCCTGACTTTC. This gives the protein CASTWGSGANVLTF.

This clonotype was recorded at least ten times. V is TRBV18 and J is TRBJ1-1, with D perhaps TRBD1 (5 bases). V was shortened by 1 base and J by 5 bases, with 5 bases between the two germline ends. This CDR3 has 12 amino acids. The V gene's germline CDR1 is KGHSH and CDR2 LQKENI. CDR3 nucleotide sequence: TGTGCCAGCTCACCACAGGGGACTGAAGCTTTCTTT. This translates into CASSPQGTEAFF.

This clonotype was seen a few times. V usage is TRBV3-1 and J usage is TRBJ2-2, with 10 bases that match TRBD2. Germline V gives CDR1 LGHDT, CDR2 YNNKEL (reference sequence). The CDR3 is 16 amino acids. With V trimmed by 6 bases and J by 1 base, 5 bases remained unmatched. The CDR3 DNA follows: TGTGCCAGCAGTCAACGGACTAGCGGGAACACCGGGGAGCTGTTTTTT. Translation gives CASSQRTSGNTGELFF.

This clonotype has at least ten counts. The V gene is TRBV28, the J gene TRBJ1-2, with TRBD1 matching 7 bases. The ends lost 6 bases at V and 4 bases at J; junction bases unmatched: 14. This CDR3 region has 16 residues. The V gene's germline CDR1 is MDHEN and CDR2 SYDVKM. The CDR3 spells CASSALAWDSFYGYTF. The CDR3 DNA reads TGTGCCAGCAGCGCGTTAGCGTGGGACAGCTTCTATGGCTACACCTTC.

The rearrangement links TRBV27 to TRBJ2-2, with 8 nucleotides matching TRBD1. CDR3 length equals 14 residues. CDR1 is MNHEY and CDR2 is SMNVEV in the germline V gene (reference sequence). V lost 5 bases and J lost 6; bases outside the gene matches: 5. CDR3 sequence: CASSRTGWAGELFF. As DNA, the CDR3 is TGTGCCAGCAGTCGGACAGGGTGGGCCGGGGAGCTGTTTTTT.

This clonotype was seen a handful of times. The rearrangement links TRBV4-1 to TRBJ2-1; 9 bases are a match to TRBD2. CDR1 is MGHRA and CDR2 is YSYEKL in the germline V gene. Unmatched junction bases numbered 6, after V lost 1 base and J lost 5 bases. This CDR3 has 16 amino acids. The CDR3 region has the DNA TGCGCCAGCAGCCAAGGCGGGAGGGGAGTCAACAATGAGCAGTTCTTC. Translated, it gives CASSQGGRGVNNEQFF.

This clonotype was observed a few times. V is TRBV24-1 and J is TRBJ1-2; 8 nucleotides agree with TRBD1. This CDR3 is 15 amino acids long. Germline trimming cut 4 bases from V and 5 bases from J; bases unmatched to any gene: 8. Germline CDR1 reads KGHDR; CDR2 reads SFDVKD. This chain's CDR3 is CATSDPGQELYGYTF. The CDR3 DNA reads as TGTGCCACCAGTGACCCGGGACAGGAACTTTATGGCTACACCTTC.

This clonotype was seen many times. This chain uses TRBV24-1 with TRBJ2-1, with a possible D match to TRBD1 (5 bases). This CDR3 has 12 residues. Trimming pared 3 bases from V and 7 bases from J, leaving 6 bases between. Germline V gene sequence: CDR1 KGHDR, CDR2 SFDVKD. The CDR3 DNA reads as TGTGCCACCAGTGATACAGGAAATGAGCAGTTCTTC. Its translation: CATSDTGNEQFF.

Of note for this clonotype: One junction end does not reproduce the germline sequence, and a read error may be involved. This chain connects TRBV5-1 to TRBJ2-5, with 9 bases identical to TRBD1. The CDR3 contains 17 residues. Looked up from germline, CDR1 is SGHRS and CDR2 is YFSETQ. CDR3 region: CASSLGQNRGQWETQYF. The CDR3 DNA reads TGTGCCAGCAGCTTGGGCCAGAACAGGGGGCAGTGGGAGACCCAGTACTTC.

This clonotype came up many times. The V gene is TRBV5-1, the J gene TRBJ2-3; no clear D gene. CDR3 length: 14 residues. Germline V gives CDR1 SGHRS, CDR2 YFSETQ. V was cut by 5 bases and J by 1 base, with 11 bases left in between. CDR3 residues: CASRRTQGTDTQYF. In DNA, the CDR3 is TGCGCCAGCAGGCGAACCCAGGGCACAGATACGCAGTATTTT. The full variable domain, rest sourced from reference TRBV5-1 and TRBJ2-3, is KAGVTQTPRYLIKTRGQQVTLSCSPISGHRSVSWYQQTPGQGLQFLFEYFSETQRNKGNFPGRFSGRQFSNSRSEMNVSTLELGDSALYLCASRRTQGTDTQYFGPGTRLTVL.

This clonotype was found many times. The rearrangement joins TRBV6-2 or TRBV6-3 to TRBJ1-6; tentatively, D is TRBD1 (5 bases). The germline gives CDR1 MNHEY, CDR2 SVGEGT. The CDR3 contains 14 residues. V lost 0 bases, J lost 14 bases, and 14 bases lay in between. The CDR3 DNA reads TGTGCCAGCAGTTACTCGGGACTCGACTGGGCCCTCCACTTT. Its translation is CASSYSGLDWALHF.

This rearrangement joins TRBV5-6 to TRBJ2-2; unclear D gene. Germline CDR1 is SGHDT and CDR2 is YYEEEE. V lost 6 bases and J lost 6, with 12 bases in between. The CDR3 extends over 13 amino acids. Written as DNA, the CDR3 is TGTGCCAGCACCTCGTTCGCGTCCGGGGAGCTGTTTTTT. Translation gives CASTSFASGELFF.

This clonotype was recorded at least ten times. The CDR3 DNA is TGCGCCAGCAGCTCGACCCTACCTAACACTGAAGCTTTCTTT. Encoded protein: CASSSTLPNTEAFF. V gene TRBV5-1 combines with J gene TRBJ1-1; D is ambiguous. CDR1 and CDR2 from the germline V gene are SGHRS and YFSETQ. Between the trimmed V and J ends, which lost 3 bases and 2 bases, there was a span of 11 bases. CDR3 size: 14 residues.